This TCR beta chain emerged from a study of beta chain features in type 1 diabetes. Study observations and caveats: For Type 1 diabetes patients, all four CD4+ subsets carried TCRB CDR3s that were moderately but significantly shorter. VDJ junctions from patients with type 1 diabetes contained fewer insertions and more deletions.

Points on this clone: What it recognizes is unknown.

In germline, CDR1 is DFQATT, CDR2 SNEGSKA (reference sequence). The CDR3 contains 11 residues. After removal of 3 bases from V and 7 bases from J, the junction contained 2 bases not matched to a gene. Expressed TCRB transcripts were sequenced after all isolated RNA was converted to cDNA. Reads from naive, central memory and regulatory T cell samples averaged around 3.7 million. TCRdb's table, derived via immunoSEQ multiplex PCR, lists solely in-frame clones and lacks some. The sample carries about 650,000 clones, under 15% recorded once. This chain joins TRBV20-1 and TRBJ1-1; 7 positions match TRBD1. Sequenced sample: naive CD4+ T cells from blood. This sequence was found in a man under 40 with type 1 diabetes. CDR3 DNA sequence: TGCAGTGCTAGGGGACAGTTTGAAGCTTTCTTT. Protein product: CSARGQFEAFF.